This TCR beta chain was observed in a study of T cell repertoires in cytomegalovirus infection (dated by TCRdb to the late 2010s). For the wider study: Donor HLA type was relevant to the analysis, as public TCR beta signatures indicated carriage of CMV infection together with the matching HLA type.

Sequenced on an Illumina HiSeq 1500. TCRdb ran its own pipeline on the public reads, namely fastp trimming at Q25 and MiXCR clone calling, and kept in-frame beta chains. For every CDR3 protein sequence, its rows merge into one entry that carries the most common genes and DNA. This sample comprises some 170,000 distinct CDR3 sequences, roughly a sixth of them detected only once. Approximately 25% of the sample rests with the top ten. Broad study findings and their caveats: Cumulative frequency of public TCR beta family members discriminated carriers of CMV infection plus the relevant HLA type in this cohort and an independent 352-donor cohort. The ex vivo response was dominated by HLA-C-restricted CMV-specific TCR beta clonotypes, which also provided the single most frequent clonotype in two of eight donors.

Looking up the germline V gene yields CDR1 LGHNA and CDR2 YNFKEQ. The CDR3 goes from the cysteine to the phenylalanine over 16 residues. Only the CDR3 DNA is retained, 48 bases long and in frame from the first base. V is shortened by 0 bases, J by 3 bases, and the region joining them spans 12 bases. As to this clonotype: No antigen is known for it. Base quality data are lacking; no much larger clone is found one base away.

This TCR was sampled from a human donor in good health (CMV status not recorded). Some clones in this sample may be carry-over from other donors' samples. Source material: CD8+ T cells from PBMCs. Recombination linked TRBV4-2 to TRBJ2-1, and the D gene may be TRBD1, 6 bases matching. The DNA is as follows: TGTGCCAGCAGCCAAGACCGACAGGCGGGCTACAATGAGCAGTTCTTC. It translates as CASSQDRQAGYNEQFF.